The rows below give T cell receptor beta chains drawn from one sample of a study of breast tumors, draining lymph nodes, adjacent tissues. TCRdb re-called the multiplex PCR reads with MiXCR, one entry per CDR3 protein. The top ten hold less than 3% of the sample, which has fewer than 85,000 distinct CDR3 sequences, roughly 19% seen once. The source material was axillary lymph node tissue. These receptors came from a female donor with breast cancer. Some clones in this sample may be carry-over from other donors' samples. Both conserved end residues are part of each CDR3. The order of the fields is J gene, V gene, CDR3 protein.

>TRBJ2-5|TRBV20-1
CSASGWTSGRAETQYF
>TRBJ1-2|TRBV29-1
CSVEDLLRGYTF
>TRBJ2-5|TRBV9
CASSPRDRTSQETQYF
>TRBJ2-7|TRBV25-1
CASSVRGSYEQYF
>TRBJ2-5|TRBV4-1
CASSPPPPQETQYF
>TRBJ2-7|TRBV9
CASSAQPTGNEQYF
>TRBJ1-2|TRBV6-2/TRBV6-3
CASRSGGVKGYTF
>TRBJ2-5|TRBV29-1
CSAEREEETQYF
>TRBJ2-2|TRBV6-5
CASRPRGYAGNEELFF
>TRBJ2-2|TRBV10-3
CAINSKQGARTGELFF
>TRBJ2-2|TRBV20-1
CSAHRVSGLAGNTGELFF
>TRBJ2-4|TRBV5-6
CASSSVVRSNIQYF
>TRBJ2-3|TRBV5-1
CASSSGLAGESDTQYF
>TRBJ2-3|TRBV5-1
CASSDGTLRTDTQYF
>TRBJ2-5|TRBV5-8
CASSLPRGQETQYF
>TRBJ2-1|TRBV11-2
CASSLDPGYNEQFF
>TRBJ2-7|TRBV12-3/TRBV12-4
CASSQDRGYEQYF
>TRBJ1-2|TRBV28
CASKGAGARGYTF
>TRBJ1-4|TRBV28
CASSTGVLEKLFF
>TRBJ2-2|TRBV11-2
CASSLNRGGTGELFF
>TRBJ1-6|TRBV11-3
CASSGASGSITKSPLHF
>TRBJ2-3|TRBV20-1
CSAPPTSGSDTQYF
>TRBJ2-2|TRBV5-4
CASSSRGGGTGELFF
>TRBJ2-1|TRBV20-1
CSARDLEVWGSGYNEQFF
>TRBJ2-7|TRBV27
CASSLGFSDSYEQYF